The rows below give T cell receptor beta chains drawn from one sample of a study of Graves' ophthalmopathy and Graves' hyperthyroidism. TCRdb processed the multiplex PCR reads anew with MiXCR; each CDR3 protein has one entry. The sample has under 250,000 distinct CDR3 sequences; around 28% are singletons. The sample taken for sequencing was peripheral blood. These receptors were taken from a man aged 50-60 years with Graves' ophthalmopathy. Both conserved end residues are part of each CDR3. Fields, in order: clone size, J gene, D gene, V gene, CDR3 protein, CDR3 DNA. D genes are given only for firm matches. Clone size, where shown, is once, few, many, or a class for clones that have expanded.

clone_size: many
j_call: TRBJ2-5
d_call: NA
v_call: TRBV20-1
cdr3_aa: CSAEPSEETQYF
cdr3_nt: TGCAGTGCCGAGCCGTCGGAAGAGACCCAGTACTTC

clone_size: once
j_call: TRBJ2-7
d_call: NA
v_call: TRBV29-1
cdr3_aa: CSVVSDRWGSYEQYF
cdr3_nt: TGCAGCGTCGTCAGTGACAGGTGGGGTTCGTACGAGCAGTACTTC

clone_size: NA
j_call: TRBJ1-5
d_call: NA
v_call: TRBV20-1
cdr3_aa: CSARPNPGTSNQPQHF
cdr3_nt: TGCAGTGCCAGACCAAATCCGGGAACTAGCAATCAGCCCCAGCATTTT

clone_size: NA
j_call: TRBJ1-2
d_call: NA
v_call: TRBV12-3/TRBV12-4
cdr3_aa: CASSSSVNYGYTF
cdr3_nt: TGTGCCAGCAGTTCGAGCGTCAACTATGGCTACACCTTC

clone_size: many
j_call: TRBJ2-5
d_call: NA
v_call: TRBV5-1
cdr3_aa: CASSLQGHNFGETQYF
cdr3_nt: TGCGCCAGCAGCTTGCAGGGGCATAACTTTGGAGAGACCCAGTACTTC

clone_size: many
j_call: TRBJ2-2
d_call: TRBD2
v_call: TRBV7-2
cdr3_aa: CASSPMQGGTGELFF
cdr3_nt: TGTGCCAGCAGCCCCATGCAGGGAGGGACCGGGGAGCTGTTTTTT

clone_size: NA
j_call: TRBJ2-5
d_call: TRBD1
v_call: TRBV7-2
cdr3_aa: CASSNRQGPYF
cdr3_nt: TGTGCCAGCAGCAACAGACAGGGCCCATACTTC

clone_size: once
j_call: TRBJ2-7
d_call: TRBD2
v_call: TRBV25-1
cdr3_aa: CASRATSGRLAEQYF
cdr3_nt: TGTGCCAGCAGAGCGACTAGCGGGAGACTAGCGGAGCAGTACTTC

clone_size: many
j_call: TRBJ2-7
d_call: TRBD2
v_call: TRBV29-1
cdr3_aa: CSAGAGSLYEQYF
cdr3_nt: TGCAGCGCCGGAGCGGGATCCCTCTACGAGCAGTACTTC

clone_size: many
j_call: TRBJ1-1
d_call: NA
v_call: TRBV20-1
cdr3_aa: CSAIGNTEAFF
cdr3_nt: TGCAGTGCTATCGGGAACACTGAAGCTTTCTTT

clone_size: NA
j_call: TRBJ1-2
d_call: NA
v_call: TRBV24-1
cdr3_aa: CATSDRLDGYTF
cdr3_nt: TGTGCCACCAGTGATCGACTGGATGGCTACACCTTC

clone_size: many
j_call: TRBJ1-1
d_call: NA
v_call: TRBV12-3/TRBV12-4
cdr3_aa: CASSFTGNTEAFF
cdr3_nt: TGTGCCAGCAGTTTTACAGGGAACACTGAAGCTTTCTTT

clone_size: many
j_call: TRBJ2-7
d_call: TRBD2
v_call: TRBV4-3
cdr3_aa: CASSQDRPGLAGDEQYF
cdr3_nt: TGCGCCAGCAGCCAAGACCGGCCGGGACTAGCGGGAGACGAGCAGTACTTC

clone_size: NA
j_call: TRBJ2-7
d_call: NA
v_call: TRBV6-5
cdr3_aa: CASSYDQQGPYF
cdr3_nt: TGTGCCAGCAGTTACGATCAGCAGGGGCCTTACTTC

clone_size: many
j_call: TRBJ1-1
d_call: NA
v_call: TRBV18
cdr3_aa: CASSPPSLQNTEAFF
cdr3_nt: TGTGCCAGCTCACCACCGTCGCTTCAGAACACTGAAGCTTTCTTT

clone_size: many
j_call: TRBJ2-7
d_call: NA
v_call: TRBV27
cdr3_aa: CASSLSGVVHEQYF
cdr3_nt: TGTGCCAGCAGTTTATCCGGGGTGGTTCACGAGCAGTACTTC